The TCR beta chain described here comes from a study of blood T cell repertoires in COVID-19. Study-level information: There were acute and convalescent COVID-19 samples, and they came from the United States, Italy and Spain. Nucleic acid was either cDNA or gDNA, and it came from T cells, B-cell-depleted T cells, or PBMCs.

Authors' methods: Estimates of nucleated cell counts were drawn from the amplification of reference gene primers. This table comes from immunoSEQ multiplex PCR, and its TCRdb copy is limited to in-frame clones, with some not included. V and J calls and clone size come straight from that table; D and trimming were deduced from the DNA. The table shows about 160,000 clones, with about 74% occurring only once. This clone was recorded once. Germline V gene sequence: CDR1 MNHEY, CDR2 SVGAGI. The CDR3 extends over 12 amino acids. Trimming stripped 11 bases from V and 4 bases from J, with 14 bases between. Sequenced sample: peripheral blood. The clonotype originates from a man aged 55 to 70 with acute or convalescent COVID-19. This chain uses TRBV6-5 with TRBJ1-2; a possible D gene is TRBD1 (5 bases). CDR3 in DNA: TGTGCCGCCTACGCGGGGGGCTATGGCTACACCTTC. This gives the protein CAAYAGGYGYTF.